This record concerns one TCR beta chain sequence. Its antigen target is currently unknown. Base qualities are not recorded, but no much larger clone differs from it by a single base. V is cut by 0 bases and J by 7 bases, and the space between the germline ends is 7 bases. In the germline V gene, CDR1 corresponds to SGHRS and CDR2 to YFSETQ. The CDR3 contains 12 residues, cysteine and phenylalanine counted. Only CDR3 DNA is held: 36 bases, read in frame from base 1. Genomic DNA was extracted from sorted cells for sequencing of the TCRbeta CDR3 region. The immunoSEQ Assay was used to sequence the TCRbeta CDR3 regions. As stored in TCRdb, this immuneACCESS dataset retains in-frame rearrangements with V and J assigned. A fraction of the clones does not appear; measured against another copy, unresolved V genes explain less than half of the discrepancy, and the remainder lacks a known reason. The sample table lists around 60,000 clones, over 90% of them with a count of one. The ten largest clones represent more than 20% of the sample.

Patients with a history of autoimmune disease or receiving systemic immunosuppression were excluded from the trial. Peripheral blood for TCR sequencing was collected from all dose cohorts at baseline, on cycle 4 day 1, and on cycle 7 day 1. The samples were drawn from a first-in-human, open-label, multicenter phase I dose-escalation trial of ivuxolimab. Adults with locally advanced or metastatic melanoma, renal cell, hepatocellular, or head and neck squamous cell carcinoma were enrolled in the trial. CD4+ and CD8+ T cells were sorted separately from peripheral blood before TCR sequencing. The sample originates from a study of OX40 agonist ivuxolimab in advanced cancers. Background on the whole study: Ivuxolimab was an agonistic, fully human IgG2 monoclonal antibody directed against OX40 (CD134), a costimulatory receptor. Intravenous ivuxolimab was administered to patients every 2 weeks at six dose levels: 0.01, 0.1, 0.3, 1.5, 3 and 10 mg/kg. Of the roughly 52 dose-escalation patients, hepatocellular carcinoma was present in around 19, melanoma in about 15, renal cell carcinoma in 9 and head and neck cancer in 9. A male proportion of around 80% and a mean age of roughly 55 years, ranging from 23 to 79, were recorded for the dose-escalation cohort. Prior anti-PD-1, anti-PD-L1 or anti-CTLA-4 therapy was permitted, and about two fifths of dose-escalation patients had received checkpoint inhibitors. Partial responses occurred in three dose-escalation patients: two with cutaneous melanoma and one with hepatocellular carcinoma. The point of sequencing TCRbeta in the periphery was to test whether ivuxolimab changed TCR sequence diversity and drove clonal T-cell expansion. The paper reports the monotherapy dose-escalation portion (N ≈ 52 patients) of the phase I ivuxolimab trial.

Summary of the overall study and its limitations: The antigen specificity of the peripheral T cells that underwent clonal expansion was not determined. After ivuxolimab, expanded clones were on average more numerous among CD8+ T cells than among CD4+ T cells. In the 0.1-3.0 mg/kg groups, partial responders were among the patients with the lowest normalized peripheral clonal expansion, particularly in CD8+ T cells. Low levels of normalized T-cell clonal expansion were also shown by some nonresponding patients. At doses of 0.1 to 3.0 mg/kg, clonal expansion of both CD4+ and CD8+ T cells in blood was seen between baseline and week 6.

The rearrangement combines TRBV5-1 with TRBJ1-1; the D gene lacks a confident call. The receptor was derived from an adult with an advanced solid tumor such as melanoma, head and neck, liver or kidney cancer. This specimen consisted of CD4+ or CD8+ T cells sorted from blood, obtained in a trial of the OX40 agonist ivuxolimab. The DNA is TGCGCCAGCAGCTTGGGGTGGGATGAAGCTTTCTTT. It is translated as CASSLGWDEAFF.